This T cell receptor (beta chain) comes out of a study of T-cell reconstitution after alpha-beta-depleted transplantation in children. Findings and caveats of the study: At one year after transplant, newly produced T cells mostly accounted for T-cell counts and diversity. About two months after transplant, alpha-beta T cells reportedly came from several hundred expanded graft clones. Recipient T cells and thymic progenitors that survived were the source of the high TCRbeta diversity seen at day 60 in some patients.

Unique molecular identifiers featured in how the TCRbeta library was prepared. Using its own MiXCR run on the PCR reads, TCRdb lists one record per CDR3 protein. The repertoire consists of about 580,000 distinct CDR3 sequences, with approximately 22% occurring once and the leading ten covering 11% to 15%. The CDR3 runs 17 residues. The germline V gene has CDR1 LNHNV and CDR2 YYDKDF (reference sequence). This clonotype has just a few counts. Its antigen is currently unknown. One end of the junction fails to match germline, which may point to a read error. Sequences were derived from PBMCs, mostly from graft donor cells, sampled 360 days after TCRalphabeta/CD19-depleted stem cell transplant. The rearrangement uses TRBV15 and TRBJ2-1; 7 positions agree with TRBD2. The sequence was collected from a boy younger than two who had a stem cell transplant for acute myeloid leukemia, so the T cells may come from the graft donor. The CDR3 loop reads CATSRTPPAGSFNEQFF. As DNA, the CDR3 is TGTGCCACCAGCAGGACCCCCCCAGCGGGGTCCTTCAATGAGCAGTTCTTC.